These 7 T cell receptor beta chains were sequenced from one sample in a study of monozygotic twins with inflammatory bowel disease. TCRdb reanalyzed the 5' RACE reads and collapses them to one entry per CDR3 protein, without DNA. The sample's table shows about 99,000 distinct CDR3 sequences. The sequenced sample consisted of blood. Every receptor here comes from a human donor with ulcerative colitis or Crohn's disease, or a healthy co-twin of an affected twin (not recorded which).

V gene TRBV9 combines with J gene TRBJ2-2. The CDR3 length is 15 residues. Germline V gene sequence: CDR1 SGDLS, CDR2 YYNGEE. CDR3 loop: CASSLSWADTGELFF. The full variable domain, its missing parts supplied by reference TRBV9 and TRBJ2-2, is DSGVTQTPKHLITATGQRVTLRCSPRSGDLSVYWYQQSLDQGLQFLIQYYNGEERAKGNILERFSAQQFPDLHSELNLSSLELGDSALYFCASSLSWADTGELFFGEGSRLTVL.

J is TRBJ2-1 and V is TRBV6-2 or TRBV6-3; the D call of TRBD1 rests on TCRdb alone, since no DNA is present to check it. The CDR3 covers 13 residues. Per germline, CDR1 MNHEY and CDR2 SVGEGT. The CDR3 loop reads CASSSGARNEQFF.

The V gene is TRBV5-1, the J gene TRBJ1-1; TCRdb's D gene call, TRBD1, goes unchecked for lack of DNA. Germline CDR1 reads SGHRS; CDR2 reads YFSETQ. The CDR3 spans 17 residues. The CDR3 reads CASSLAVAGSGNTEAFF.

The V and J genes are TRBV2 and TRBJ2-2. CDR1 and CDR2 (germline): SNHLY, FYNNEI. The CDR3 has 14 amino acids. CDR3 protein: CASSDLGNTGELFF. The full variable domain, completed using reference TRBV2 and TRBJ2-2, is EPEVTQTPSHQVTQMGQEVILRCVPISNHLYFYWYRQILGQKVEFLVSFYNNEISEKSEIFDDQFSVERPDGSNFTLKIRSTKLEDSAMYFCASSDLGNTGELFFGEGSRLTVL.

The V call is TRBV4-2, the J call TRBJ2-1. Germline CDR1 and CDR2: LGHNA and YNFKEQ. CDR3 length: 14 residues. CDR3 in amino acids: CASSQDQILDEQFF.

This chain uses TRBV12-3 or TRBV12-4 with TRBJ2-5; TCRdb's assignment of TRBD1 cannot be checked, as there is no DNA. This CDR3 region has 15 residues. The CDR3 reads CASSLRLAGEETQYF.

The rearrangement joins TRBV10-3 to TRBJ2-7; the TCRdb call, TRBD2, lacks DNA for checking. The CDR3 has 14 residues. The germline V gene encodes CDR1 ENHRY and CDR2 SYGVKD. The CDR3 sequence is CAISEVREGDQQYF.